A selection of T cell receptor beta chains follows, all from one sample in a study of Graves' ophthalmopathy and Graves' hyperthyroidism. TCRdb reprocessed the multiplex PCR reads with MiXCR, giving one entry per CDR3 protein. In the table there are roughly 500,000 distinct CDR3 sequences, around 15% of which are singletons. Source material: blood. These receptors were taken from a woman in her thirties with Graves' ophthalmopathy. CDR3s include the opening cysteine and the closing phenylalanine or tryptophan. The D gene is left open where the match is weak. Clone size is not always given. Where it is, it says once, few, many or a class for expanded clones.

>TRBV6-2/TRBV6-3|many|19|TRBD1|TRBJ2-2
TGTGCCAGCAGTTACTCGATGCCCAGGGGGCTAGGGGACACCGGGGAGCTGTTTTTT
CASSYSMPRGLGDTGELFF
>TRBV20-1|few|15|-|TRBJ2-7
TGCAGTGCTACCTCCGGGGATAGCTCTTACTACGAGCAGTACTTC
CSATSGDSSYYEQYF
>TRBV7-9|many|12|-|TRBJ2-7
TGTGCCAGCAGCCGGCCTCTCTACGAGCAGTACTTC
CASSRPLYEQYF
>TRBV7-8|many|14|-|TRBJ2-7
TGTGCCAGCAGCTTAGGGTTAGGGGGTGAAGAGCAGTACTTC
CASSLGLGGEEQYF
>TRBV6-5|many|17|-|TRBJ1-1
TGTGCCAGCAGTTACGGTAGGCACCGTCGGGGGAACACTGAAGCTTTCTTT
CASSYGRHRRGNTEAFF
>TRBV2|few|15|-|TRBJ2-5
TGTGCCAGCAGTGAGTTGGGACTCGATAAAGAGACCCAGTACTTC
CASSELGLDKETQYF
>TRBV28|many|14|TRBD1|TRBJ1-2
TGTGCCAGCAGTTTCGGGACAGGGAGGAGGGGCTACACCTTC
CASSFGTGRRGYTF
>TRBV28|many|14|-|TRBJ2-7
TGTGCCAGCAGTTTAATACAGGGACGGGCCGAGCAGTACTTC
CASSLIQGRAEQYF
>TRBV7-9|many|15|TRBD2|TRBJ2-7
TGTGCCAGCAGCTTAGTAGAAGCGGGAGAGTACGAGCAGTACTTC
CASSLVEAGEYEQYF
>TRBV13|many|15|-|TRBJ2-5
TGTGCCAGCAGCTTACTGGGATTTCAACAAGAGACCCAGTACTTC
CASSLLGFQQETQYF
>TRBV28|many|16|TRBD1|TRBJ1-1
TGTGCCAGCAGTTTTAGGACAGGGGGGGGGAACACTGAAGCTTTCTTT
CASSFRTGGGNTEAFF
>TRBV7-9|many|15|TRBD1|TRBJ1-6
TGTGCCAGCAGCTTAGTGACAGGGGGGGGATCACCCCTCCACTTT
CASSLVTGGGSPLHF
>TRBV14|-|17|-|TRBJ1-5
TGTGCCAGCAGCCTCGATGTCGGAGACGGGCGAAATCAGCCCCAGCATTTT
CASSLDVGDGRNQPQHF
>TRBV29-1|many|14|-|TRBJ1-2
TGCAGCGCTACGGGGGTGACAGAATTCTATGGCTACACCTTC
CSATGVTEFYGYTF
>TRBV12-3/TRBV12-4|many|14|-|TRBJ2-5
TGTGCCAGCAGTCGCGGGACTCGCGGAGAGACCCAGTACTTC
CASSRGTRGETQYF
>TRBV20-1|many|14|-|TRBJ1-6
TGCAGTGCTTCCCTACGGAGCGGTAATTCACCCCTCCACTTT
CSASLRSGNSPLHF